The rows below give T cell receptor beta chains drawn from one sample of a study of blood T cells in healthy people across ages. Via MiXCR, TCRdb re-called the 5' RACE reads, giving one row per CDR3 protein. Among 800,000 or so distinct CDR3 sequences listed, about 47% were seen once. Sequenced sample: blood. Receptor source: a man older than 75 in good health. Each CDR3 is given with its conserved first and last residue. Fields, in order: CDR3 length, V gene, clone size, J gene, D gene, CDR3 protein, CDR3 DNA. D genes are given only for firm matches. Clone sizes are given selectively: once, few, many, or a class where the clone is expanded.

len: 16; v_gene: TRBV24-1; abundance: few; j_gene: TRBJ2-1; d_gene: .; CDR3aa: CATSENTYLSYNEQFF; CDR3nt: TGTGCCACCAGTGAAAATACATACTTATCCTACAATGAGCAGTTCTTC
len: 14; v_gene: TRBV20-1; abundance: .; j_gene: TRBJ2-1; d_gene: .; CDR3aa: CSSSGPGGDNEQFF; CDR3nt: TGCAGTTCTAGTGGGCCAGGCGGGGATAATGAGCAGTTCTTC
len: 15; v_gene: TRBV6-5; abundance: .; j_gene: TRBJ1-2; d_gene: .; CDR3aa: CASSSLQDGCYGYTF; CDR3nt: TGTGCCAGCAGTTCCCTGCAGGACGGTTGCTATGGCTACACCTTC
len: 13; v_gene: TRBV10-3; abundance: .; j_gene: TRBJ2-5; d_gene: .; CDR3aa: CAIRRDGQETQYF; CDR3nt: TGTGCCATCAGGCGGGACGGTCAAGAGACCCAGTACTTC
len: 15; v_gene: TRBV6-1; abundance: few; j_gene: TRBJ1-4; d_gene: .; CDR3aa: CASSEKRPLNEKLFF; CDR3nt: TGTGCCAGCAGTGAAAAGAGACCTCTTAATGAAAAACTGTTTTTT
len: 16; v_gene: TRBV15; abundance: few; j_gene: TRBJ2-2; d_gene: TRBD2; CDR3aa: CATSRGAGGGTGELFF; CDR3nt: TGTGCCACCAGCAGAGGGGCGGGAGGTGGTACCGGGGAGCTGTTTTTT
len: 14; v_gene: TRBV20-1; abundance: .; j_gene: TRBJ2-7; d_gene: TRBD2; CDR3aa: CSARSLAGDNEQYF; CDR3nt: TGCAGTGCCCGGTCCCTAGCGGGAGATAACGAGCAGTACTTC
len: 14; v_gene: TRBV2; abundance: .; j_gene: TRBJ2-1; d_gene: TRBD2; CDR3aa: CASSEWVAGNEQFF; CDR3nt: TGTGCCAGCAGTGAATGGGTAGCGGGTAATGAGCAGTTCTTC
len: 18; v_gene: TRBV7-2; abundance: .; j_gene: TRBJ2-5; d_gene: TRBD1; CDR3aa: CASSLRTGGGLSYNEQYF; CDR3nt: TGTGCCAGCAGCTTAAGGACAGGGGGCGGACTATCCTACAATGAGCAGTACTTC
len: 13; v_gene: TRBV7-2; abundance: .; j_gene: TRBJ1-4; d_gene: .; CDR3aa: CASSAGVNEKLFF; CDR3nt: TGTGCCAGCAGCGCCGGGGTTAATGAAAAACTGTTTTTT
len: 14; v_gene: TRBV10-3; abundance: few; j_gene: TRBJ2-1; d_gene: .; CDR3aa: CAISESQGTNEQFF; CDR3nt: TGTGCCATCAGTGAGTCACAGGGTACAAATGAGCAGTTCTTC
len: 12; v_gene: TRBV9; abundance: .; j_gene: TRBJ1-1; d_gene: .; CDR3aa: CASSGRSTEAFF; CDR3nt: TGTGCCAGCAGCGGTCGTAGCACTGAAGCTTTCTTT
len: 13; v_gene: TRBV5-1; abundance: .; j_gene: TRBJ2-7; d_gene: .; CDR3aa: CASSLESISEQYF; CDR3nt: TGCGCCAGCAGCTTGGAGAGTATAAGTGAGCAGTACTTC
len: 15; v_gene: TRBV5-1; abundance: .; j_gene: TRBJ2-6; d_gene: .; CDR3aa: CASSLEQTRANVLTF; CDR3nt: TGCGCCAGCAGCTTGGAGCAGACTAGGGCCAACGTCCTGACTTTC
len: 18; v_gene: TRBV6-5; abundance: .; j_gene: TRBJ1-5; d_gene: TRBD1; CDR3aa: CASSYSSRDRFSNQPQHF; CDR3nt: TGTGCCAGCAGTTACTCGTCCCGGGACAGGTTTAGCAATCAGCCCCAGCATTTT
len: 14; v_gene: TRBV11-3; abundance: few; j_gene: TRBJ2-1; d_gene: TRBD2; CDR3aa: CASSRLAGGHEQFF; CDR3nt: TGTGCCAGCAGCCGGCTAGCGGGGGGACATGAGCAGTTCTTC
len: 15; v_gene: TRBV9; abundance: .; j_gene: TRBJ2-6; d_gene: .; CDR3aa: CASSVGGYGANVLTF; CDR3nt: TGTGCCAGCAGCGTTGGGGGGTATGGGGCCAACGTCCTGACTTTC
len: 16; v_gene: TRBV7-7; abundance: .; j_gene: TRBJ2-1; d_gene: .; CDR3aa: CASSHAGSGGGNEQFF; CDR3nt: TGTGCTAGCAGCCACGCCGGGTCAGGGGGAGGCAATGAGCAGTTCTTC
len: 12; v_gene: TRBV3-1; abundance: few; j_gene: TRBJ2-5; d_gene: .; CDR3aa: CASRGSWQTQYF; CDR3nt: TGTGCCAGCAGGGGAAGCTGGCAGACCCAGTACTTC
len: 15; v_gene: TRBV5-4; abundance: .; j_gene: TRBJ2-3; d_gene: TRBD1; CDR3aa: CASSLAGQLTDTQYF; CDR3nt: TGTGCCAGCAGCTTGGCGGGACAGCTCACAGATACGCAGTATTTT
len: 14; v_gene: TRBV27; abundance: few; j_gene: TRBJ2-7; d_gene: TRBD2; CDR3aa: CAKGGGLAAYEQYF; CDR3nt: TGTGCCAAAGGGGGGGGACTAGCGGCCTACGAGCAGTACTTC
len: 17; v_gene: TRBV7-9; abundance: many; j_gene: TRBJ2-3; d_gene: TRBD2; CDR3aa: CASSRFLASGSADTQYF; CDR3nt: TGTGCCAGCAGCAGATTCCTGGCTAGCGGGAGTGCAGATACGCAGTATTTT
len: 15; v_gene: TRBV10-1; abundance: .; j_gene: TRBJ2-1; d_gene: TRBD2; CDR3aa: CASSESGRVGHEQFF; CDR3nt: TGCGCCAGCAGTGAGAGCGGGAGGGTAGGGCATGAGCAGTTCTTC
len: 13; v_gene: TRBV29-1; abundance: few; j_gene: TRBJ2-6; d_gene: .; CDR3aa: CSVVWSGANVLTF; CDR3nt: TGCAGCGTTGTTTGGTCTGGGGCCAACGTCCTGACTTTC
len: 14; v_gene: TRBV20-1; abundance: few; j_gene: TRBJ2-7; d_gene: TRBD2; CDR3aa: CSADLAGGPREQYF; CDR3nt: TGCAGTGCTGATTTAGCGGGAGGGCCCCGAGAGCAGTACTTC
len: 14; v_gene: TRBV20-1; abundance: .; j_gene: TRBJ1-2; d_gene: .; CDR3aa: CSARATPTNYGYTF; CDR3nt: TGCAGTGCTAGAGCGACACCAACTAACTATGGCTACACCTTC
len: 15; v_gene: TRBV6-1; abundance: .; j_gene: TRBJ2-1; d_gene: .; CDR3aa: CASGGWQKRDKEQFF; CDR3nt: TGTGCCAGCGGAGGGTGGCAGAAGAGAGATAAGGAGCAGTTCTTC
len: 16; v_gene: TRBV20-1; abundance: .; j_gene: TRBJ2-1; d_gene: TRBD1; CDR3aa: CSARDRERSFYNEQFF; CDR3nt: TGCAGTGCCCGGGACAGGGAAAGGAGCTTCTACAATGAGCAGTTCTTC
len: 13; v_gene: TRBV19; abundance: .; j_gene: TRBJ1-5; d_gene: .; CDR3aa: CASSISVDQPQHF; CDR3nt: TGTGCCAGTAGTATATCCGTCGATCAGCCCCAGCATTTT
len: 15; v_gene: TRBV7-2; abundance: few; j_gene: TRBJ1-5; d_gene: .; CDR3aa: CASSLGNLYDQPQHF; CDR3nt: TGTGCCAGCAGCTTGGGCAACTTGTACGATCAGCCCCAGCATTTT
len: 16; v_gene: TRBV7-3; abundance: .; j_gene: TRBJ2-6; d_gene: TRBD2; CDR3aa: CASSLTGGAGANVLTF; CDR3nt: TGTGCCAGCAGCTTAACGGGAGGGGCTGGGGCCAACGTCCTGACTTTC
len: 13; v_gene: TRBV7-6; abundance: .; j_gene: TRBJ1-1; d_gene: .; CDR3aa: CASSLSFGGEAFF; CDR3nt: TGTGCCAGCAGCCTTAGTTTCGGGGGTGAAGCTTTCTTT
len: 14; v_gene: TRBV7-9; abundance: many; j_gene: TRBJ2-3; d_gene: .; CDR3aa: CASSLVGDPDTQYF; CDR3nt: TGTGCCAGCAGCTTAGTGGGGGATCCAGATACGCAGTATTTT
len: 14; v_gene: TRBV5-1; abundance: .; j_gene: TRBJ2-5; d_gene: TRBD2; CDR3aa: CASRGTSGQNEQYF; CDR3nt: TGCGCCAGTAGAGGGACTAGCGGTCAGAATGAGCAGTACTTC
len: 18; v_gene: TRBV6-1; abundance: few; j_gene: TRBJ1-5; d_gene: .; CDR3aa: CASTSSGTSFSGDQPQHF; CDR3nt: TGTGCCAGCACCTCATCCGGGACAAGCTTCTCGGGGGATCAGCCCCAGCATTTT
len: 12; v_gene: TRBV12-3/TRBV12-4; abundance: .; j_gene: TRBJ2-1; d_gene: .; CDR3aa: CASSSGPGEQFF; CDR3nt: TGTGCCAGCAGTTCGGGGCCAGGGGAGCAGTTCTTC
len: 14; v_gene: TRBV7-2; abundance: .; j_gene: TRBJ1-5; d_gene: .; CDR3aa: CASSFGILNQPQHF; CDR3nt: TGTGCCAGCAGCTTCGGGATTTTGAATCAGCCCCAGCATTTT
len: 12; v_gene: TRBV6-1; abundance: once; j_gene: TRBJ2-1; d_gene: .; CDR3aa: CASSEGGEAWFF; CDR3nt: TGTGCCAGCAGTGAAGGAGGGGAGGCTTGGTTCTTC
len: 16; v_gene: TRBV4-2; abundance: .; j_gene: TRBJ1-2; d_gene: .; CDR3aa: CASSQLTRGTQGGYTF; CDR3nt: TGTGCCAGCAGCCAACTAACTCGGGGAACTCAGGGGGGCTACACCTTC
len: 13; v_gene: TRBV19; abundance: .; j_gene: TRBJ2-3; d_gene: TRBD1; CDR3aa: CASTNRGTDTQYF; CDR3nt: TGTGCCAGTACTAACAGGGGGACAGATACGCAGTATTTT
len: 14; v_gene: TRBV2; abundance: .; j_gene: TRBJ1-5; d_gene: TRBD1; CDR3aa: CASSPTGDSQPQHF; CDR3nt: TGTGCCAGCAGCCCCACAGGGGATAGTCAGCCCCAGCATTTT
len: 13; v_gene: TRBV12-3/TRBV12-4; abundance: .; j_gene: TRBJ2-1; d_gene: .; CDR3aa: CATSNTRYNEQFF; CDR3nt: TGTGCCACCTCGAATACTAGGTACAATGAGCAGTTCTTC